The clone carrying this T cell receptor beta chain was seen more than once but under ten times. Drawn from each donor were 8.5 to 10 milliliters of peripheral blood. The data originate from a study of blood T cells in healthy people across ages. From germline, CDR1 is DFQATT and CDR2 SNEGSKA (reference sequence). V gave up 1 base and J gave up 1 base, with 10 bases separating them. This CDR3 contains 14 residues. A second PCR of about 7 to 11 cycles used a sample-barcoded 5' primer and a J-beta primer mix. MiXCR was run by TCRdb on the 5' RACE reads, yielding one entry per CDR3 protein. The sample contains more than 700,000 distinct CDR3 sequences, about 48% of which appear only once.

Material: blood. The chain couples TRBV20-1 to TRBJ1-1; D gene ambiguous. The sequence derives from a man older than 75 in good health. Here the CDR3 DNA reads TGCAGTGCTAGAGGAAGGCTCTGGAACACTGAAGCTTTCTTT. Protein product: CSARGRLWNTEAFF.